This TCR beta chain is drawn from a study of immune cell composition in non-small cell lung cancer. The germline V gene encodes CDR1 SGHRS and CDR2 YFSETQ. The V gene end was trimmed by 4 bases and the J gene end by 13 bases; junction bases not matched to a gene: 12. This CDR3 has 13 amino acids. Profiling relied on immunoSEQ multiplex PCR, and the TCRdb table lists in-frame clones only, not all of them. This table has fewer than 4,500 clones, around three quarters appearing once. This receptor was identified in a human donor with non-small cell lung cancer. The sequencing input was lung tumor tissue. The chain employs TRBV5-1 and TRBJ2-5; 8 bases map to TRBD1. The CDR3 sequence: CASSLNDRGPRYF. The CDR3 bases are TGCGCCAGCAGCCTAAACGACAGGGGTCCACGGTACTTC.